The 30 T cell receptor beta chains in this list originate from one sample, sequenced in a study of shared clonotypes between healthy human individuals. Assay used: immunoSEQ multiplex PCR; TCRdb lists only in-frame clones, some missing. The table shows 450,000 to 600,000 clones, with 79% occurring only once. The sample taken for sequencing was PBMCs. The origin of the receptors is a woman aged 40 to 49 in good health. Some clones in this sample may be carry-over from other donors' samples.

The CDR3 DNA reads as TGTGCCAGCAGCTTGTGGACAGGTCTGCAAGAGACCCAGTACTTC. Amino acids: CASSLWTGLQETQYF. This rearrangement joins TRBV7-2 to TRBJ2-5; TRBD1 matches at 7 bases. V dropped 3 bases and J dropped 2; count of bases not matched to a gene: 6. Germline V lookup: CDR1 SGHTA, CDR2 FQGNSA. This CDR3 has 15 residues.

The sample holds one count of this clone. Given the absence of the conserved phenylalanine or tryptophan at the CDR3 end, a read error is likely. The J gene is TRBJ1-2, the V gene TRBV5-1; D ambiguous. This CDR3 is built from 14 residues. V lost 0 bases and J lost 7, with 13 bases in between. Germline V gene sequence: CDR1 SGHRS, CDR2 YFSETQ. CDR3 residues: CASSLEGKGLGYTL. As DNA, the CDR3 is TGCGCCAGCAGCTTGGAGGGTAAGGGCCTTGGCTACACCCTC.

This clone was counted a single time. The chain uses TRBV7-2 and TRBJ1-2; D perhaps matches TRBD1 (5 bases). In germline, CDR1 is SGHTA, CDR2 FQGNSA. The ends were cut back, 4 bases at V and 7 bases at J, with 19 bases in the middle. The CDR3 extends over 15 amino acids. CDR3 region: CASSSEAGLNTGYTF. The CDR3, as DNA: TGTGCCAGCAGCTCCGAGGCAGGGTTGAATACTGGCTACACCTTC.

The chain uses TRBV7-3 and TRBJ2-6, with D perhaps TRBD1 (5 bases). Trimming cost V 5 bases and J 0 bases, with 8 bases left between them. The CDR3 spans 15 residues. In germline, CDR1 is SGHTA, CDR2 FQGTGA. For the CDR3, the DNA is TGTGCCAGCAGCCGAGACAGCTCTGGGGCCAACGTCCTGACTTTC. This encodes CASSRDSSGANVLTF. The variable domain in full, with the rest retrieved from reference TRBV7-3 and TRBJ2-6, is GAGVSQTPSNKVTEKGKYVELRCDPISGHTALYWYRQSLGQGPEFLIYFQGTGAADDSGLPNDRFFAVRPEGSVSTLKIQRTERGDSAVYLCASSRDSSGANVLTFGAGSRLTVL.

Remarks on this clone: Different DNA sequences within this sample yield the same CDR3. V usage is TRBV28 and J usage is TRBJ2-7; no clear D. Trimming removed 1 base from V and 0 bases from J, with 1 base in between. The CDR3 consists of 12 residues. Germline assignment: CDR1 MDHEN and CDR2 SYDVKM. The chain's CDR3 is CASSLSSYEQYF. CDR3 coding DNA: TGTGCCAGCAGTTTATCCTCCTACGAGCAGTACTTC.

This clone came up a few times. The J gene is TRBJ1-4, the V gene TRBV4-2; a weak D match, TRBD1 (5 bases). Trimming removed 1 base from V and 6 bases from J, with 9 bases in between. The CDR3 is 14 amino acids. CDR1 is LGHNA, CDR2 YNFKEQ, per germline. This CDR3 is CASSQVGLHEKLFF. The CDR3 bases are TGTGCCAGCAGCCAAGTGGGACTTCATGAAAAACTGTTTTTT.

The chain combines TRBV30 with TRBJ2-3, with TRBD1 identical over 8 bases. CDR1 and CDR2 (germline): GTSNPN, SVGIG (reference sequence). The CDR3 sequence is 13 residues long. V lost 3 bases to trimming and J lost 7 bases; unmatched junction nucleotides: 6. The CDR3 loop reads CAWRGQGSYTQYF. The CDR3 DNA follows: TGTGCCTGGAGAGGACAGGGCTCATATACGCAGTATTTT.

The rearrangement joins TRBV19 to TRBJ2-7; D not resolved. Germline assignment: CDR1 LNHDA and CDR2 SQIVND (reference sequence). This CDR3 has 13 amino acids. V dropped 5 bases and J dropped 5 bases, with 13 bases sitting between them. The CDR3: CASSLESVDEQYF. CDR3 in DNA: TGTGCCAGTAGTCTGGAGTCGGTGGACGAGCAGTACTTC. Filled out from reference TRBV19 and TRBJ2-7, the complete variable domain reads DGGITQSPKYLFRKEGQNVTLSCEQNLNHDAMYWYRQDPGQGLRLIYYSQIVNDFQKGDIAEGYSVSREKKESFPLTVTSAQKNPTAFYLCASSLESVDEQYFGPGTRLTVT.

The chain employs TRBV9 and TRBJ2-3, with 9 bases fitting TRBD1. Germline CDR1 and CDR2: SGDLS and YYNGEE. CDR3 size: 15 residues. V lost 4 bases and J lost 2; bases outside the gene matches: 5. The CDR3 loop is CASSPGTGTTDTQYF. The CDR3 DNA sequence: TGTGCCAGCAGCCCCGGGACAGGGACCACAGATACGCAGTATTTT.

This clone was seen many times. The chain recombines TRBV7-8 with TRBJ2-7; the match to TRBD1 covers 9 bases. The CDR3 length is 12 residues. CDR1 and CDR2 (germline): SGHVS, FQNEAQ. Germline trimming cut 10 bases from V and 6 bases from J; bases unmatched to any gene: 7. The CDR3 coding sequence is TGTGCCACCCGGACAGGGGTTGCCGAGCAGTACTTC. It codes for CATRTGVAEQYF.

The chain uses TRBV18 and TRBJ1-5; D gene unclear. The V gene lost 8 bases and the J gene lost 7 bases, with 15 bases spanning the gap. CDR1 and CDR2 from the germline V gene are KGHSH and LQKENI. This CDR3 region has 13 residues. The CDR3 reads CASATEGTQPQHF. In DNA form, the CDR3 reads TGTGCCAGCGCCACGGAGGGTACCCAGCCCCAGCATTTT.

The CDR3 DNA follows: TGTGCCAGCTCGCCAGGGGACGGAAACACCATATATTTT. This translates into CASSPGDGNTIYF. This chain links TRBV18 with TRBJ1-3, with D possibly matching TRBD1 (6 bases). Trimming left V 6 bases short and J 4 bases short, with 10 bases between. This CDR3 has 13 amino acids. Germline loops: CDR1 KGHSH, CDR2 LQKENI.

The chain has TRBV5-6 and TRBJ2-5; TRBD1 agrees at 7 bases. The CDR3 covers 15 residues. Germline values: CDR1 SGHDT, CDR2 YYEEEE. V was pared by 4 bases and J by 3 bases, with 9 bases of the junction left unmatched. For the CDR3, the DNA is TGTGCCAGCAGCCTACTCCTGACAGGGAAAGAGACCCAGTACTTC. It codes for CASSLLLTGKETQYF.

The V gene is TRBV7-2, the J gene TRBJ2-1, with a possible D match to TRBD2 (6 bases). V dropped 7 bases and J dropped 4 bases, with 14 bases sitting between them. Looked up from germline, CDR1 is SGHTA and CDR2 is FQGNSA. The CDR3 loop spans 14 amino acids. DNA for the CDR3: TGTGCCAGCACCCAGGCGGGACTTTACAATGAGCAGTTCTTC. Its protein is CASTQAGLYNEQFF.

J is TRBJ2-5 and V is TRBV6-1; D is undetermined. This CDR3 contains 13 residues. The ends were cut back, 4 bases at V and 7 bases at J, with 13 bases in the middle. Germline V lookup: CDR1 MNHNS, CDR2 SASEGT. CDR3 in DNA: TGTGCCAGCAGTGCCTCACCCGGTGGGACCCAGTACTTC. This translates into CASSASPGGTQYF.

This clone was detected once. The chain employs TRBV14 and TRBJ2-5, with unresolved D. Trimming cost V 1 base and J 3 bases, with 24 bases left between them. Germline loops: CDR1 SGHDN, CDR2 FVKESK. The CDR3 runs 19 residues. CDR3 sequence (DNA): TGTGCCAGCAGCCAAGTTAGAGACTTTTATTATGCCGTGGAAGAGACCCAGTACTTC. Translating gives CASSQVRDFYYAVEETQYF.

The V gene is TRBV30, the J gene TRBJ2-1; 10 bases fit TRBD2. CDR1 and CDR2 from the germline V gene are GTSNPN and SVGIG (reference sequence). The CDR3 covers 15 residues. V shed 2 bases and J 7 bases; nucleotides not matched to a gene: 8. As DNA, the CDR3 is TGTGCCTGGAGTCCCAGCGGGAGGGCCGGAAATGAGCAGTTCTTC. It encodes CAWSPSGRAGNEQFF.

This clone has more than one count but fewer than ten. The chain joins TRBV28 to TRBJ2-1, with 12 bases that match TRBD2. J was trimmed by 4 bases and V by 6 bases; bases with no gene match: 1. Germline lookup yields CDR1 MDHEN and CDR2 SYDVKM. This CDR3 spans 14 amino acids. The CDR3 region has the DNA TGTGCCAGCAGAACTAGCGGGAGGTACAATGAGCAGTTCTTC. It codes for CASRTSGRYNEQFF.

The sample holds a few counts of this clone. This chain links TRBV5-5 with TRBJ1-3; D call uncertain. V lost 0 bases, J lost 0 bases, and 10 bases lay in between. In germline, CDR1 is SGHKS, CDR2 YYEKEE (reference sequence). The CDR3 sequence is 16 residues long. CDR3 coding DNA: TGTGCCAGCAGCTTGGAGGTCGGCAACTCTGGAAACACCATATATTTT. This encodes CASSLEVGNSGNTIYF. The full variable domain, completed using reference TRBV5-5 and TRBJ1-3, is DAGVTQSPTHLIKTRGQQVTLRCSPISGHKSVSWYQQVLGQGPQFIFQYYEKEERGRGNFPDRFSARQFPNYSSELNVNALLLGDSALYLCASSLEVGNSGNTIYFGEGSWLTVV.

The chain has TRBV7-3 and TRBJ1-2, with D perhaps matching TRBD1 (5 bases). CDR1 is SGHTA, CDR2 FQGTGA, per germline. The V and J ends lost 0 bases and 4 bases respectively, with 9 bases between them. This CDR3 comprises 14 residues. CDR3 region: CASSLTPGGYGYTF. CDR3 sequence (DNA): TGTGCCAGCAGCTTAACGCCGGGGGGCTATGGCTACACCTTC. Drawing the rest from reference TRBV7-3 and TRBJ1-2, the complete variable domain is GAGVSQTPSNKVTEKGKYVELRCDPISGHTALYWYRQSLGQGPEFLIYFQGTGAADDSGLPNDRFFAVRPEGSVSTLKIQRTERGDSAVYLCASSLTPGGYGYTFGSGTRLTVV.

This clone appeared a single time. V and J are TRBV2 and TRBJ2-2; the match to TRBD2 covers 10 bases. The germline V gene encodes CDR1 SNHLY and CDR2 FYNNEI. The CDR3 is 15 residues long. With 8 bases clipped from V and 6 bases from J, the junction kept 9 bases outside the gene matches. Here the CDR3 reads CASRYGTSVAGELFF. The CDR3 DNA reads TGTGCCAGCCGCTACGGGACTAGCGTAGCCGGGGAGCTGTTTTTT. The variable domain in full, with the rest retrieved from reference TRBV2 and TRBJ2-2, is EPEVTQTPSHQVTQMGQEVILRCVPISNHLYFYWYRQILGQKVEFLVSFYNNEISEKSEIFDDQFSVERPDGSNFTLKIRSTKLEDSAMYFCASRYGTSVAGELFFGEGSRLTVL.

The V and J genes are TRBV7-8 and TRBJ1-2, with TRBD1 matching 8 bases. Trimming removed 1 base from V and 5 bases from J; junction bases left unmatched: 6. The CDR3 is 15 amino acids. CDR1 and CDR2 (germline): SGHVS, FQNEAQ. The CDR3 is CASSLDRGTGYGYTF. The CDR3 nucleotides read TGTGCCAGCAGCTTAGACAGGGGGACGGGGTATGGCTACACCTTC. Combining the CDR3 with reference TRBV7-8 and TRBJ1-2 gives the whole variable domain GAGVSQSPRYKVAKRGQDVALRCDPISGHVSLFWYQQALGQGPEFLTYFQNEAQLDKSGLPSDRFFAERPEGSVSTLKIQRTQQEDSAVYLCASSLDRGTGYGYTFGSGTRLTVV.

V is TRBV10-3 and J is TRBJ2-7; the D is unclear. Trimming took off 5 bases at V and 0 bases at J, with 14 bases between the two ends. CDR3 length: 15 amino acids. In germline, CDR1 is ENHRY, CDR2 SYGVKD. The CDR3 here is CAISLGPRYSYEQYF. The DNA for the CDR3 is TGTGCCATCAGTTTAGGACCGAGATACTCCTACGAGCAGTACTTC.

The chain uses TRBV4-1 and TRBJ1-6; D unresolved. CDR1 MGHRA and CDR2 YSYEKL come from the germline V gene. The CDR3 length is 17 residues. The V and J ends lost 3 bases and 1 base respectively, with 13 bases between them. In nucleotides, the CDR3 is TGCGCCAGCAGCCAGCTGGATATAGTTTCCTATAATTCACCCCTCCACTTT. It codes for CASSQLDIVSYNSPLHF.

The rearrangement links TRBV11-3 to TRBJ2-7, with D unclear. The V end lost 0 bases, the J end lost 3 bases, and 6 bases lay between the germline ends. This CDR3 has 13 residues. Germline V gene lookup returns CDR1 SGHNT and CDR2 YENEEA. The DNA of the CDR3 is TGTGCCAGCAGCTTAGATCAATACTACGAGCAGTACTTC. Protein sequence: CASSLDQYYEQYF.

V gene TRBV28 combines with J gene TRBJ2-1; a possible D gene is TRBD1 (6 bases). Trimming removed 2 bases from V and 2 bases from J, with 7 bases in between. Germline V gene data show CDR1 as MDHEN and CDR2 as SYDVKM. This CDR3 is 14 amino acids long. The CDR3 reads CASSLRGTYNEQFF. CDR3 bases: TGTGCCAGCAGTTTAAGGGGGACCTACAATGAGCAGTTCTTC.

V usage is TRBV18 and J usage is TRBJ2-1; 10 nucleotides match TRBD2. Germline V gene data show CDR1 as KGHSH and CDR2 as LQKENI. Losses at the gene ends were 4 bases for V and 9 bases for J; bases not matched to a gene: 9. CDR3 length equals 15 residues. The CDR3 loop reads CASSQEREGVSEQFF. As DNA, the CDR3 is TGTGCCAGCTCACAGGAGCGGGAGGGCGTTAGTGAGCAGTTCTTC.

The chain is built from TRBV27 and TRBJ2-7, with D perhaps matching TRBD2 (6 bases). This CDR3 has 13 amino acids. Germline V CDR1 and CDR2: MNHEY, SMNVEV (reference sequence). The V end lost 6 bases, the J end lost 3 bases, and 12 bases lay between the germline ends. This chain's CDR3 is CASSLVGGYEQYF. The DNA of the CDR3 is TGTGCCAGCAGCCTTGTGGGGGGCTACGAGCAGTACTTC.

The chain is built from TRBV30 and TRBJ1-5; D is unresolved. CDR1 is GTSNPN, CDR2 SVGIG, per germline (reference sequence). The CDR3 loop spans 13 amino acids. With 5 bases removed from V and 2 bases from J, the gap between germline ends came to 10 bases. DNA for the CDR3: TGTGCCTGGGGACGGGCTGGCAATCAGCCCCAGCATTTT. Its protein is CAWGRAGNQPQHF.

V gene TRBV6-1 combines with J gene TRBJ2-7; D perhaps matches TRBD1 (6 bases). V lost 5 bases and J lost 1, with 15 bases in between. The CDR3 totals 15 residues. Germline values: CDR1 MNHNS, CDR2 SASEGT. The CDR3 sequence is CASSSKTGDSYEQYF. CDR3 sequence (DNA): TGTGCCAGCAGTTCGAAGACAGGAGATTCCTACGAGCAGTACTTC.